These 25 T cell receptor beta chains share one sample of origin, sequenced in a study of blood T cell repertoires in COVID-19. TCRdb keeps only in-frame clones here, not all; method: immunoSEQ multiplex PCR. Of around 180,000 clones listed, roughly 80% are singletons. The sequenced sample consisted of peripheral blood. These receptors were collected from a human donor in a cohort sampled during active COVID-19.

The chain links TRBV5-1 to TRBJ2-7; 10 nucleotides line up with TRBD2. Germline assignment: CDR1 SGHRS and CDR2 YFSETQ. This CDR3 spans 15 amino acids. The V and J ends lost 2 bases and 5 bases, in that order; junction bases with no gene match: 7. CDR3 in amino acids: CASSLGTSVGDEQYF. CDR3 nucleotide sequence: TGCGCCAGCAGCTTAGGGACTAGCGTAGGCGACGAGCAGTACTTC.

The chain is built from TRBV18 and TRBJ1-5; TRBD1 aligns across 7 bases. V trimming: 3 bases; J trimming: 4 bases; junction bases outside the gene matches: 6. Germline V gene data show CDR1 as KGHSH and CDR2 as LQKENI. The CDR3 is 15 amino acids. In DNA, the CDR3 is TGTGCCAGCTCACCGTCGGGACAGCATAATCAGCCCCAGCATTTT. Protein: CASSPSGQHNQPQHF.

The V and J genes are TRBV29-1 and TRBJ2-1; 7 bases line up with TRBD1. The CDR3 runs to 14 residues. J lost 9 bases, V lost 3 bases, and 11 bases had no gene match. The germline V gene has CDR1 SQVTM and CDR2 ANQGSEA. CDR3 nucleotides: TGCAGCGTTGATCGAGGGGGCGCCGGAACTGAGCAGTTCTTC. It codes for CSVDRGGAGTEQFF.

This chain uses TRBV3-1 (or the pseudogene TRBV3-2) with TRBJ2-6; TRBD1 matches at 10 bases. Germline V CDR1 and CDR2: LGHDT, YNNKEL (reference sequence). V lost 3 bases, J lost 0 bases, and 2 bases stayed unmatched. The CDR3 is 17 amino acids. The CDR3 loop reads CASSQGQGISGANVLTF. The CDR3 DNA reads as TGTGCCAGCAGCCAGGGACAGGGGATCTCTGGGGCCAACGTCCTGACTTTC.

The sample holds one count of this clone. The chain combines TRBV11-2 with TRBJ2-4; 8 nucleotides align to TRBD2. The germline gives CDR1 SGHAT, CDR2 FQNNGV. V dropped 5 bases and J dropped 8; count of bases not matched to a gene: 8. There are 14 residues in the CDR3. The chain's CDR3 is CASSKSREGDIQYF. As DNA, the CDR3 is TGTGCCAGCAGCAAAAGCCGGGAGGGAGACATTCAGTACTTC.

The chain has TRBV4-1 and TRBJ2-7, with D maybe TRBD2 (7 bases). Germline values: CDR1 MGHRA, CDR2 YSYEKL. V shed 1 base and J shed 2 bases, with 18 bases lying between them. The CDR3 contains 17 residues. The CDR3 nucleotides are TGCGCCAGCAGCCAAGTTGCCTTCGGGGGGCGCCCCTACGAGCAGTACTTC. This encodes CASSQVAFGGRPYEQYF.

V and J are TRBV7-3 and TRBJ2-2; unclear D gene. Trimming stripped 2 bases from V and 4 bases from J, with 5 bases between. Germline CDR1 and CDR2: SGHTA and FQGTGA. The CDR3 consists of 13 residues. The CDR3 DNA reads TGTGCCAGCAGCTTATGGCCCACCGGGGAGCTGTTTTTT. As protein: CASSLWPTGELFF.

The chain recombines TRBV5-6 with TRBJ1-1; unclear D gene. The CDR3 totals 13 residues. Germline CDR1 and CDR2: SGHDT and YYEEEE. V shed 3 bases and J shed 7 bases, with 13 bases lying between them. The CDR3 region is CASSSGGNGEAFF. As DNA, the CDR3 is TGTGCCAGCAGCTCTGGAGGGAACGGTGAAGCTTTCTTT.

DNA for the CDR3: TGTGCCAGCAGTCATTCGGGACAGGGGCCGTTCGGGGCTTTCTTT. Its protein product is CASSHSGQGPFGAFF. V gene TRBV7-8 combines with J gene TRBJ1-1, with 10 bases aligning to TRBD1. Germline assignment: CDR1 SGHVS and CDR2 FQNEAQ. This CDR3 is built from 15 residues. V trimming: 6 bases; J trimming: 11 bases; junction bases outside the gene matches: 15.

V is TRBV6-5 and J is TRBJ2-5; TRBD2 matches at 7 bases. Trimming removed 6 bases from V and 2 bases from J; junction bases left unmatched: 6. The CDR3 is made up of 14 amino acids. Germline V gene sequence: CDR1 MNHEY, CDR2 SVGAGI. The CDR3 bases are TGTGCCAGCAGAATAAGCGGGATTCAAGAGACCCAGTACTTC. Translating it yields CASRISGIQETQYF.

This clone was recorded at least ten times. The chain is built from TRBV3-1 (or the pseudogene TRBV3-2) and TRBJ1-1, with 8 bases matching TRBD1. CDR1 LGHDT and CDR2 YNNKEL come from the germline V gene (reference sequence). This CDR3 region has 13 residues. Losses at the gene ends were 4 bases for V and 10 bases for J; bases not matched to a gene: 8. For the CDR3, the DNA is TGTGCCAGCAGCCCAACGGACAGGGCGGGAGCTTTCTTT. Encoded protein: CASSPTDRAGAFF.

The gene calls are TRBV4-1 and TRBJ2-7, with 9 nucleotides matching TRBD1. The germline CDR1 and CDR2 sequences are MGHRA and YSYEKL. J gave up 3 bases and V 1 base, and 19 bases lay outside the gene matches. This CDR3 has 20 residues. CDR3 DNA: TGCGCCAGCAGCCAAGTAGAACTCTCCGGGACAGGGCTTGTTGGCTACGAGCAGTACTTC. This sequence encodes CASSQVELSGTGLVGYEQYF.

The genes are TRBV11-2 and TRBJ2-7; D may be TRBD2 (5 bases). Germline CDR1 SGHAT, CDR2 FQNNGV. The CDR3 runs 11 residues. Trimming pared 4 bases from V and 6 bases from J, leaving 7 bases between. In DNA, the CDR3 is TGTGCCAGCAGCTCGGCGGGCGAGCAGTACTTC. Translating it yields CASSSAGEQYF.

This clone is a singleton in its sample. This chain uses TRBV9 with TRBJ2-1; 8 nucleotides line up with TRBD2. With V trimmed by 4 bases and J by 6 bases, 6 bases remained unmatched. This CDR3 region has 14 residues. The germline V gene has CDR1 SGDLS and CDR2 YYNGEE. The CDR3, as DNA: TGTGCCAGCAGCCCCCGGACTAGCTCCAATGAGCAGTTCTTC. Translating gives CASSPRTSSNEQFF.

The chain recombines TRBV2 with TRBJ1-2, with D hard to call. The CDR3 runs to 12 residues. The germline V and J ends were trimmed by 4 bases and 2 bases, with 5 bases remaining between them. CDR1 is SNHLY and CDR2 is FYNNEI in the germline V gene. CDR3 region: CASSGPNYGYTF. The CDR3 DNA is TGTGCCAGCAGTGGGCCAAACTATGGCTACACCTTC. The full variable domain, its missing parts supplied by reference TRBV2 and TRBJ1-2, is EPEVTQTPSHQVTQMGQEVILRCVPISNHLYFYWYRQILGQKVEFLVSFYNNEISEKSEIFDDQFSVERPDGSNFTLKIRSTKLEDSAMYFCASSGPNYGYTFGSGTRLTVV.

The chain links TRBV13 to TRBJ1-1; TRBD1 matches 8 bases. The CDR3 runs 14 residues. The J segment lost 7 bases and the V segment lost 8 bases, leaving 12 bases of the junction unmatched. Germline V lookup: CDR1 PRHDT, CDR2 FYEKMQ (reference sequence). This CDR3 is CASVGFRGPGEAFF. DNA of the CDR3: TGTGCCAGCGTCGGGTTCAGGGGGCCCGGTGAAGCTTTCTTT.

This chain uses TRBV5-6 with TRBJ1-1; 7 nucleotides match TRBD1. The junction had 9 bases not matched to a gene; V was cut back by 4 bases and J by 3 bases. The CDR3 totals 15 residues. From germline, CDR1 is SGHDT and CDR2 YYEEEE. The chain's CDR3 is CASSGDKQGYTEAFF. The CDR3, as DNA: TGTGCCAGCAGCGGGGATAAACAGGGGTACACTGAAGCTTTCTTT. Filled out from reference TRBV5-6 and TRBJ1-1, the complete variable domain reads DAGVTQSPTHLIKTRGQQVTLRCSPKSGHDTVSWYQQALGQGPQFIFQYYEEEERQRGNFPDRFSGHQFPNYSSELNVNALLLGDSALYLCASSGDKQGYTEAFFGQGTRLTVV.

As for this clone: Other DNA sequences in the sample encode the same CDR3. The chain employs TRBV5-1 and TRBJ2-7, with 9 positions matching TRBD1. The length of the CDR3 is 13 residues. J gave up 4 bases and V 4 bases, and 3 bases lay outside the gene matches. Germline CDR1 is SGHRS and CDR2 is YFSETQ. The CDR3 coding sequence is TGCGCCAGCAGCCACGGGACAGGGTACGAGCAGTACTTC. Residues: CASSHGTGYEQYF.

The CDR3 loop reads CASSSAVGPDYEQYF. CDR3 nucleotide sequence: TGTGCCAGCAGTTCCGCCGTGGGGCCTGACTACGAGCAGTACTTC. This sequence joins TRBV6-5 and TRBJ2-7; TRBD1 is a possible D gene (5 bases). CDR1 is MNHEY and CDR2 is SVGAGI in the germline V gene. The ends were cut back, 4 bases at V and 3 bases at J, with 16 bases in the middle. The CDR3 length is 15 residues.

The V gene is TRBV6-5, the J gene TRBJ1-1; D call uncertain. Trimming took 4 bases from V and 0 from J, leaving 9 bases between them. Germline V gene sequence: CDR1 MNHEY, CDR2 SVGAGI. CDR3 length: 14 residues. This chain's CDR3 is CASSSGVLNTEAFF. CDR3 DNA sequence: TGTGCCAGCAGTTCGGGTGTTTTGAACACTGAAGCTTTCTTT.

The genes are TRBV27 and TRBJ1-3; D unresolved. Germline assignment: CDR1 MNHEY and CDR2 SMNVEV (reference sequence). The CDR3 loop spans 14 amino acids. V gave up 6 bases and J gave up 0 bases, with 9 bases separating them. The CDR3 DNA follows: TGTGCCAGCAGATCAGTGCTCTCTGGAAACACCATATATTTT. It specifies CASRSVLSGNTIYF.

The chain uses TRBV6-6 and TRBJ1-1; TRBD1 matches 7 bases. V lost 0 bases and J lost 8; bases outside the gene matches: 0. CDR3 length: 12 residues. CDR1 and CDR2 from the germline V gene are MNHNY and SVGAGI (reference sequence). The CDR3, as DNA: TGTGCCAGCAGTTACTCGGACAGGGAAGCTTTCTTT. Protein product: CASSYSDREAFF.

The genes are TRBV4-1 and TRBJ1-1, with a tentative D call TRBD1 (5 bases). The germline CDR1 and CDR2 sequences are MGHRA and YSYEKL. The CDR3 is 17 amino acids. V lost 4 bases, J lost 4 bases, and 22 bases lay in between. The DNA of the CDR3 is TGCGCCAGCAGCCTTGACGGGGGGACGGTAGGGAGCACTGAAGCTTTCTTT. Protein: CASSLDGGTVGSTEAFF.

V is TRBV6-1 and J is TRBJ2-7, with D perhaps TRBD1 (6 bases). Trimming stripped 3 bases from V and 0 bases from J, with 12 bases between. The germline V gene encodes CDR1 MNHNS and CDR2 SASEGT. CDR3 length: 15 residues. Written as DNA, the CDR3 is TGTGCCAGCAGTGACAACCGGGACACCTCCTACGAGCAGTACTTC. Translation: CASSDNRDTSYEQYF.

The chain has TRBV6-5 and TRBJ1-2, with D hard to call. CDR3 size: 13 residues. Germline V lookup: CDR1 MNHEY, CDR2 SVGAGI. Trimming left V 2 bases short and J 6 bases short, with 10 bases between. CDR3 in amino acids: CASSYTEADGYTF. The CDR3 DNA follows: TGTGCCAGCAGTTACACGGAGGCGGATGGCTACACCTTC.